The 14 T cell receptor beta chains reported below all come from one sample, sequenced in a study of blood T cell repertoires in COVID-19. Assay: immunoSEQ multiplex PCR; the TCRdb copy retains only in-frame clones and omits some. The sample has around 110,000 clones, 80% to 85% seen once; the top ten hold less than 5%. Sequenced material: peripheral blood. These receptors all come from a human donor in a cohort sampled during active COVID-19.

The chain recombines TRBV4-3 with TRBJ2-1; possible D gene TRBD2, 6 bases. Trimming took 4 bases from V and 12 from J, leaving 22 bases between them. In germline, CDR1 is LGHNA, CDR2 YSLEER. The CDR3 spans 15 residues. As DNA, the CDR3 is TGCGCCAGCAGCCCCTCGAGACTAGAGAGTTTTGTGCAGTTCTTC. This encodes CASSPSRLESFVQFF.

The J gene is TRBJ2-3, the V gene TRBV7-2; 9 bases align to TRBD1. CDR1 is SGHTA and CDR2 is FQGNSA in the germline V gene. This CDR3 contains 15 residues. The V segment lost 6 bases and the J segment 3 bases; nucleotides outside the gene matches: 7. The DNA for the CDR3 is TGTGCCAGCAGGCATCCGGGACAGGGAACAGATACGCAGTATTTT. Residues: CASRHPGQGTDTQYF.

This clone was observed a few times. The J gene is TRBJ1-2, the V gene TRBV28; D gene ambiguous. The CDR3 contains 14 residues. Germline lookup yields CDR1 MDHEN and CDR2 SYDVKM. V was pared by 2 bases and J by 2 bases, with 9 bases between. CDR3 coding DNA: TGTGCCAGCAGTTTACCGGTATCCAACTATGGCTACACCTTC. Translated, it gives CASSLPVSNYGYTF.

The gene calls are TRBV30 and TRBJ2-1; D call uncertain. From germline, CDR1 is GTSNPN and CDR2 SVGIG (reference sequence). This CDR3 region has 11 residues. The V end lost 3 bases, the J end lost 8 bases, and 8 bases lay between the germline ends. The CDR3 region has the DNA TGTGCCTGGAGGCGTTTAGATGAGCAGTTCTTC. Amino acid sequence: CAWRRLDEQFF.

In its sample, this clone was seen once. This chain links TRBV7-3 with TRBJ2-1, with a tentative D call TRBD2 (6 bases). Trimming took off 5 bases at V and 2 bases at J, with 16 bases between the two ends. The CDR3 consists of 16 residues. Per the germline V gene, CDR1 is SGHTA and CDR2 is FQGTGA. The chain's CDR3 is CASSPRAGTAYNEQFF. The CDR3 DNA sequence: TGTGCCAGCAGCCCAAGGGCGGGGACCGCCTACAATGAGCAGTTCTTC.

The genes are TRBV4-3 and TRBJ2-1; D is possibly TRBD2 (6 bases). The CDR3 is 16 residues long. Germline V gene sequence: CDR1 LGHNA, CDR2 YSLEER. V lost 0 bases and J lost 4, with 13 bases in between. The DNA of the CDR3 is TGCGCCAGCAGCCAAGATCGGCTAGCGCCTTACAATGAGCAGTTCTTC. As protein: CASSQDRLAPYNEQFF.

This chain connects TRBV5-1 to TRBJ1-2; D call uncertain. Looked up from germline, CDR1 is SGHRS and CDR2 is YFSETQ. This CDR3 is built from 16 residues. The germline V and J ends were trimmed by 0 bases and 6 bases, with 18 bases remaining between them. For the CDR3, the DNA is TGCGCCAGCAGCTTGGCCGGCCCCGGGGTCCTAGATGGCTACACCTTC. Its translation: CASSLAGPGVLDGYTF. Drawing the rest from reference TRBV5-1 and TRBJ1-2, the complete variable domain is KAGVTQTPRYLIKTRGQQVTLSCSPISGHRSVSWYQQTPGQGLQFLFEYFSETQRNKGNFPGRFSGRQFSNSRSEMNVSTLELGDSALYLCASSLAGPGVLDGYTFGSGTRLTVV.

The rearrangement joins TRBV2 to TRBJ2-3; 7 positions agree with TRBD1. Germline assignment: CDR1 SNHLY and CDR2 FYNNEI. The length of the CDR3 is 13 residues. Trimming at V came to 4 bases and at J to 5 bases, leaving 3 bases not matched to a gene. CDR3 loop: CASSGRQGDTQYF. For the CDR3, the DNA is TGTGCCAGCAGTGGAAGACAGGGAGATACGCAGTATTTT.

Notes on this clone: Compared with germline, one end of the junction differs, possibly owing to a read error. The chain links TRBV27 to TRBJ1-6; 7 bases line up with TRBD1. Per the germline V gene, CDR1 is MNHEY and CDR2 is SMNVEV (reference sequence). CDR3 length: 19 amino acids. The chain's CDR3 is CASSLFYRTGLGNKSPLHF. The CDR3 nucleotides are TGTGCCAGCAGTTTATTCTACCGGACAGGCCTTGGGAATAAGTCACCCCTCCACTTT.

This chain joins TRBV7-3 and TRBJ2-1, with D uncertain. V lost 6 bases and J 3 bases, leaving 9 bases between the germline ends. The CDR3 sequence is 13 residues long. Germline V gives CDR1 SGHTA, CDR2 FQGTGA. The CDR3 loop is CASSRPGYNEQFF. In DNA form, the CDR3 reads TGTGCCAGCAGTCGGCCGGGCTACAATGAGCAGTTCTTC.

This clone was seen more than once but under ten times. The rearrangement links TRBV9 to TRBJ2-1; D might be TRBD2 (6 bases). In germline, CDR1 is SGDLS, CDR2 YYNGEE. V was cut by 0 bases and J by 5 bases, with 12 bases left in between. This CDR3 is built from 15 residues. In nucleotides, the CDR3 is TGTGCCAGCAGCGTAGTGGATAGCGGTAACAATGAGCAGTTCTTC. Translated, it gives CASSVVDSGNNEQFF.

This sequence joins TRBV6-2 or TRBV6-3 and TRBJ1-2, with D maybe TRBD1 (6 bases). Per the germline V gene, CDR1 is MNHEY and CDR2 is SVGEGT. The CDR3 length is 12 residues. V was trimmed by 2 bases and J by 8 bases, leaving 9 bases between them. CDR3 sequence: CASSYGTWGYTF. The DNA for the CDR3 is TGTGCCAGCAGTTACGGGACATGGGGCTACACCTTC.

In DNA, the CDR3 is TGCGCCAGCAGCCAAGAGGGGGGGGTAGTTGATGAAAAACTGTTTTTT. Its translation: CASSQEGGVVDEKLFF. This chain joins TRBV4-1 and TRBJ1-4; maybe TRBD1 (5 bases). Looked up from germline, CDR1 is MGHRA and CDR2 is YSYEKL. V dropped 0 bases and J dropped 6 bases, with 14 bases sitting between them. The length of the CDR3 is 16 residues.

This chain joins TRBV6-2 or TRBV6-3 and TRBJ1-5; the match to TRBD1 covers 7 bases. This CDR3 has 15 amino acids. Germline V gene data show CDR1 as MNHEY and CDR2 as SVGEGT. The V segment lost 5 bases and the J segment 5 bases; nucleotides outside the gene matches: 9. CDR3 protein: CASSTPTGSDQPQHF. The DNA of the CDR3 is TGTGCCAGCAGTACCCCGACAGGGTCGGATCAGCCCCAGCATTTT.